This T cell receptor (beta chain) was recorded in a study of blood T cell repertoires in COVID-19. The wider study: COVID-19 samples from acute and convalescent phases originated in the United States, Italy and Spain. Nucleic acid was either cDNA or gDNA, and it came from T cells, B-cell-depleted T cells, or PBMCs.

CDR3 length: 17 amino acids. The J segment lost 6 bases and the V segment lost 6 bases, leaving 16 bases of the junction unmatched. Germline CDR1 and CDR2: MDHEN and SYDVKM. Per the original data handling: Estimates of nucleated cell counts were drawn from the amplification of reference gene primers. Sequencing used immunoSEQ multiplex PCR; TCRdb keeps in-frame clones, though not all of them. V, J and clone size were drawn from that table, and D and trimming were deduced from the DNA. The sample holds tens of thousands of clones, 70% to 80% seen once. The TCR was taken from a human donor in a cohort sampled during active COVID-19. The chain couples TRBV28 to TRBJ1-5; TRBD1 matches 8 bases. Sequenced sample: peripheral blood. The CDR3 reads CASSYGQGRHAGQPQHF. In nucleotides, the CDR3 is TGTGCCAGCAGCTACGGACAGGGTAGGCATGCAGGTCAGCCCCAGCATTTT.